The next 11 T cell receptor beta chains were all read from a single sample in a study of T cell responses to AZD1222 COVID-19 vaccine. Only in-frame clones appear in the TCRdb table, and some are missing; sequencing was by immunoSEQ multiplex PCR. The table has roughly 70,000 clones, roughly 85% seen once; the top ten hold around 20%. Sequencing was performed on peripheral blood, taken on day 0 of AZD1222 vaccination. All receptors come from an adult in good health.

V usage is TRBV7-9 and J usage is TRBJ1-6; D uncertain. The CDR3 contains 17 residues. The germline gives CDR1 SEHNR, CDR2 FQNEAQ (reference sequence). The V and J ends lost 1 base and 0 bases respectively, with 10 bases between them. CDR3 sequence reads: CASSLGGSSSYNSPLHF. The CDR3 DNA reads as TGTGCCAGCAGCTTAGGAGGCTCAAGCTCCTATAATTCACCCCTCCACTTT.

The genes are TRBV19 and TRBJ2-7; a possible D gene is TRBD2 (6 bases). Germline CDR1 LNHDA, CDR2 SQIVND (reference sequence). The ends were cut back, 5 bases at V and 5 bases at J, with 10 bases in the middle. The CDR3 loop spans 12 amino acids. CDR3 loop: CASSVSSDEQYF. For the CDR3, the DNA is TGTGCCAGTAGTGTGTCTAGCGACGAGCAGTACTTC.

This chain joins TRBV7-3 and TRBJ2-3; D ambiguous. The germline V gene has CDR1 SGHTA and CDR2 FQGTGA. The V gene lost 5 bases and the J gene lost 9 bases, with 12 bases spanning the gap. The CDR3 loop spans 12 amino acids. In nucleotides, the CDR3 is TGTGCCAGCAGCCTACATGGTAGCACGCAGTATTTT. Its translation: CASSLHGSTQYF.

This sequence joins TRBV19 and TRBJ1-5; D is unclear. CDR1 and CDR2 (germline): LNHDA, SQIVND (reference sequence). V gave up 3 bases and J gave up 4 bases, with 10 bases separating them. The CDR3 is 14 residues long. The chain's CDR3 is CASSISVLNQPQHF. CDR3 nucleotides: TGTGCCAGTAGTATTTCAGTTTTGAATCAGCCCCAGCATTTT.

This clone showed up just a few times. The rearrangement links TRBV5-6 to TRBJ2-1; 12 bases line up with TRBD1. From germline, CDR1 is SGHDT and CDR2 YYEEEE. V lost 1 base and J lost 10; bases outside the gene matches: 9. The CDR3 consists of 16 residues. The CDR3 protein is CASSLPRDRGRGEQFF. Written as DNA, the CDR3 is TGTGCCAGCAGCTTGCCAAGGGACAGGGGGCGAGGGGAGCAGTTCTTC. Drawing the rest from reference TRBV5-6 and TRBJ2-1, the complete variable domain is DAGVTQSPTHLIKTRGQQVTLRCSPKSGHDTVSWYQQALGQGPQFIFQYYEEEERQRGNFPDRFSGHQFPNYSSELNVNALLLGDSALYLCASSLPRDRGRGEQFFGPGTRLTVL.

The chain couples TRBV6-5 to TRBJ2-7; D is unclear. CDR3 length equals 12 residues. CDR1 is MNHEY, CDR2 SVGAGI, per germline. The V and J ends lost 6 bases and 0 bases respectively, with 6 bases between them. CDR3 in amino acids: CASSFYSYEQYF. The DNA for the CDR3 is TGTGCCAGCAGCTTTTACTCCTACGAGCAGTACTTC.

V gene TRBV5-1 combines with J gene TRBJ1-4; 7 nucleotides match TRBD1. The germline CDR1 and CDR2 sequences are SGHRS and YFSETQ. The junction had 8 bases not matched to a gene; V was cut back by 4 bases and J by 8 bases. This CDR3 has 14 amino acids. CDR3 coding DNA: TGCGCCAGCAGCACGACAGGGACAGAAGAAAAACTGTTTTTT. This translates into CASSTTGTEEKLFF.

V is TRBV10-3 and J is TRBJ2-5; D is perhaps TRBD1 (5 bases). Germline V lookup: CDR1 ENHRY, CDR2 SYGVKD. The CDR3 spans 12 residues. V lost 10 bases and J 1 base, leaving 10 bases between the germline ends. CDR3 bases: TGTGCCACCAGACAGACCCAAGAGACCCAGTACTTC. Its translation is CATRQTQETQYF.

The chain uses TRBV10-1 and TRBJ1-6, with D perhaps TRBD1 (6 bases). V dropped 7 bases and J dropped 4 bases, with 20 bases sitting between them. Germline CDR1 reads WNHNN; CDR2 reads SYGVQD (reference sequence). CDR3 length equals 17 residues. The CDR3 protein is CASMGQGYVRYNSPLHF. CDR3 coding DNA: TGCGCCAGCATGGGGCAGGGGTACGTACGGTATAATTCACCCCTCCACTTT.

This chain's CDR3 is CASSLIGRPEGGYTF. The CDR3 DNA follows: TGTGCCAGCAGCCTGATCGGCAGGCCGGAGGGTGGCTACACCTTC. The rearrangement links TRBV5-8 to TRBJ1-2; D remains unclear. The CDR3 runs 15 residues. V was cut by 4 bases and J by 7 bases, with 20 bases left in between. Germline CDR1 is SGHTS and CDR2 is YDEGEE. The full variable domain, rest sourced from reference TRBV5-8 and TRBJ1-2, is EAGVTQSPTHLIKTRGQQATLRCSPISGHTSVYWYQQALGLGLQFLLWYDEGEERNRGNFPPRFSGRQFPNYSSELNVNALELEDSALYLCASSLIGRPEGGYTFGSGTRLTVV.

The V call is TRBV7-9, the J call TRBJ2-3; 10 positions match TRBD2. The CDR3 has 15 amino acids. Germline assignment: CDR1 SEHNR and CDR2 FQNEAQ (reference sequence). The ends lost 7 bases at V and 4 bases at J; junction bases unmatched: 8. Written as DNA, the CDR3 is TGTGCCAGCATCAAAGCGGGAGGGATTTCAGATACGCAGTATTTT. It yields the protein CASIKAGGISDTQYF.